A single sample is the source of the 13 T cell receptor beta chains below, sequenced in a study of shared clonotypes between healthy human individuals. Repertoires were generated with immunoSEQ multiplex PCR, while TCRdb's copy carries only in-frame clones and drops some. The table has about 480,000 clones, 60% to 85% seen once; the top ten hold 10% to 15%. Sequencing was done on a sample of PBMCs. The receptors here all came from a woman between 35 and 50 years old in good health. Some clones in this sample may be carry-over from other donors' samples.

The chain links TRBV6-1 to TRBJ1-1; D unresolved. V lost 5 bases and J lost 2, with 9 bases in between. This CDR3 contains 13 residues. Germline values: CDR1 MNHNS, CDR2 SASEGT. In DNA form, the CDR3 reads TGTGCCAGCAGTAAAGGCTTAAACACTGAAGCTTTCTTT. The encoded protein is CASSKGLNTEAFF.

This chain links TRBV4-2 with TRBJ1-4; 10 bases map to TRBD1. The V gene's germline CDR1 is LGHNA and CDR2 YNFKEQ. V lost 5 bases and J lost 6; bases outside the gene matches: 3. The CDR3 extends over 14 amino acids. The CDR3 here is CASSSGTGDEKLFF. CDR3 bases: TGTGCCAGCAGCTCCGGGACAGGGGATGAAAAACTGTTTTTT.

This chain uses TRBV27 with TRBJ2-5; a weak D match, TRBD1 (7 bases). This CDR3 region has 15 residues. Per germline, CDR1 MNHEY and CDR2 SMNVEV (reference sequence). Trimming shortened V by 2 bases and J by 7 bases, and 17 bases separated the two germline ends. CDR3 DNA sequence: TGTGCCAGCAGTTTAGTCGCGGGGCAGGGGGGGACCCAGTACTTC. The encoded protein is CASSLVAGQGGTQYF.

This chain connects TRBV5-1 to TRBJ2-3, with 14 positions matching TRBD2. From germline, CDR1 is SGHRS and CDR2 YFSETQ. V lost 4 bases to trimming and J lost 4 bases; unmatched junction nucleotides: 8. There are 17 residues in the CDR3. The CDR3 reads CASSPPGLAGVADTQYF. The CDR3, as DNA: TGCGCCAGCAGCCCACCGGGACTAGCGGGAGTTGCAGATACGCAGTATTTT.

V and J are TRBV5-1 and TRBJ2-7; 13 bases fit TRBD2. Per the germline V gene, CDR1 is SGHRS and CDR2 is YFSETQ. This CDR3 has 15 residues. The junction had 8 bases not matched to a gene; V was cut back by 4 bases and J by 7 bases. CDR3 nucleotide sequence: TGCGCCAGCAGCCGGGCGGAGACTAGCGGGAGGGAGCAGTACTTC. Its protein product is CASSRAETSGREQYF.

A word on this clone: The sample carries other DNA sequences with the same CDR3. The chain couples TRBV28 to TRBJ2-2; D ambiguous. Germline CDR1 MDHEN, CDR2 SYDVKM. The CDR3 has 14 amino acids. The V and J ends lost 6 bases and 3 bases respectively, with 11 bases between them. CDR3 loop: CASSPGRYTGELFF. CDR3 nucleotide sequence: TGTGCCAGCAGCCCGGGCCGTTACACCGGGGAGCTGTTTTTT.

The J gene is TRBJ2-7, the V gene TRBV5-1; D unresolved. Germline CDR1 reads SGHRS; CDR2 reads YFSETQ. V shed 0 bases and J shed 3 bases, with 7 bases lying between them. This CDR3 has 13 residues. The CDR3 protein is CASSLVTDYEQYF. CDR3 in DNA: TGCGCCAGCAGCTTGGTTACCGACTACGAGCAGTACTTC.

V gene TRBV2 combines with J gene TRBJ1-5; D may be TRBD1 (6 bases). V lost 8 bases, J lost 0 bases, and 14 bases lay in between. Per germline, CDR1 SNHLY and CDR2 FYNNEI. The CDR3 sequence is 15 residues long. The CDR3 coding sequence is TGTGCCAGCCGATTGGGACACAATAGCAATCAGCCCCAGCATTTT. Translating gives CASRLGHNSNQPQHF.

The genes are TRBV19 and TRBJ2-2, with D unclear. Between the trimmed V and J ends, which lost 4 bases and 6 bases, there was a span of 12 bases. CDR3 length: 14 residues. Germline V lookup: CDR1 LNHDA, CDR2 SQIVND (reference sequence). The CDR3 here is CASSKLATPGELFF. CDR3 sequence (DNA): TGTGCCAGTAGTAAACTGGCGACCCCCGGGGAGCTGTTTTTT.

The chain links TRBV10-3 to TRBJ2-3, with 9 bases that match TRBD1. This CDR3 contains 12 residues. CDR1 ENHRY and CDR2 SYGVKD come from the germline V gene. V shed 8 bases, J shed 6 bases, and the junction held 3 bases outside the gene matches. The CDR3 protein is CAIGQGFDTQYF. The CDR3, as DNA: TGTGCCATCGGACAGGGGTTTGATACGCAGTATTTT.

CDR3: CSVTGQTNTEAFF. In DNA form, the CDR3 reads TGCAGCGTAACGGGACAGACGAACACTGAAGCTTTCTTT. The J gene is TRBJ1-1, the V gene TRBV29-1, with 7 positions matching TRBD1. CDR1 SQVTM and CDR2 ANQGSEA come from the germline V gene. CDR3 length: 13 residues. With V trimmed by 6 bases and J by 1 base, 5 bases remained unmatched.

This clone has at least ten counts. The chain has TRBV30 and TRBJ1-2; 8 bases are a match to TRBD1. This CDR3 is built from 14 residues. Germline V lookup: CDR1 GTSNPN, CDR2 SVGIG (reference sequence). Trimming removed 3 bases from V and 1 base from J; junction bases left unmatched: 4. In nucleotides, the CDR3 is TGTGCCTGGAGACGGGACAGGAGTAACTATGGCTACACCTTC. Residues: CAWRRDRSNYGYTF.

The chain couples TRBV5-6 to TRBJ2-1; TRBD2 aligns across 14 bases. This CDR3 spans 16 amino acids. The germline gives CDR1 SGHDT, CDR2 YYEEEE. Losses at the gene ends were 3 bases for V and 8 bases for J; bases not matched to a gene: 7. CDR3 loop: CASSSMTSGRAYEQFF. The CDR3 DNA sequence: TGTGCCAGCAGCTCAATGACTAGCGGGAGGGCCTATGAGCAGTTCTTC.